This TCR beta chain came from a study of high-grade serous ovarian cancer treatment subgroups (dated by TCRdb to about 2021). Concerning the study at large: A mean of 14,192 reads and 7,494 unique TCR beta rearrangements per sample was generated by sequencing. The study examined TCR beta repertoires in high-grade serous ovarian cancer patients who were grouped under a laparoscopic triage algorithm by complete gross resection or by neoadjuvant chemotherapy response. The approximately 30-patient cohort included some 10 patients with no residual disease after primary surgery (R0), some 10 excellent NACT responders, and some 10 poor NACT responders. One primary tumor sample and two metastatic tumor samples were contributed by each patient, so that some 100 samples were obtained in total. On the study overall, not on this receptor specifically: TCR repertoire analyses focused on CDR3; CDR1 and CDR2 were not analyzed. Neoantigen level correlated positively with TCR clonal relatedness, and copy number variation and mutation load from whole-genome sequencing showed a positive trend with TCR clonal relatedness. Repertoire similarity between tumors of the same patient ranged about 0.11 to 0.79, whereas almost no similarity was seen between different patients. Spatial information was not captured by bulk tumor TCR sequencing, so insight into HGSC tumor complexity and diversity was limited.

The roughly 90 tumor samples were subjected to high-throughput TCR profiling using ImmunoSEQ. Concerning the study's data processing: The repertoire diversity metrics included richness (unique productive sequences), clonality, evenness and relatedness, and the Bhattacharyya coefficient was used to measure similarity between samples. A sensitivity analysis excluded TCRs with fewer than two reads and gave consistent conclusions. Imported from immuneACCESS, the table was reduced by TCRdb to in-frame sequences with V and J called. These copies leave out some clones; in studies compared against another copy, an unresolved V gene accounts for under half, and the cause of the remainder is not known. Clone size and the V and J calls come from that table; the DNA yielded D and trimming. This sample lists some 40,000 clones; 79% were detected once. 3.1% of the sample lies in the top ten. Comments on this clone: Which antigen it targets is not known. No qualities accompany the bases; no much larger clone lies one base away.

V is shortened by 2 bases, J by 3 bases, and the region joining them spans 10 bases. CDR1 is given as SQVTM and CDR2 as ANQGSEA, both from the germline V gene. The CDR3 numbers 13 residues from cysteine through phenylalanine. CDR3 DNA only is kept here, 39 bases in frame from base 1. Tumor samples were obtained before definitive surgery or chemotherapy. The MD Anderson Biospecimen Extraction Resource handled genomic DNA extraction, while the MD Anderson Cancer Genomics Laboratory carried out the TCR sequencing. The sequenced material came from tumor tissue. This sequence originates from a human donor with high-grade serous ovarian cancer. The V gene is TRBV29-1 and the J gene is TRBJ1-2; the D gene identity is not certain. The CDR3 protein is CSVENARDYGYTF. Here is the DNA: TGCAGCGTTGAAAACGCGAGAGACTATGGCTACACCTTC.